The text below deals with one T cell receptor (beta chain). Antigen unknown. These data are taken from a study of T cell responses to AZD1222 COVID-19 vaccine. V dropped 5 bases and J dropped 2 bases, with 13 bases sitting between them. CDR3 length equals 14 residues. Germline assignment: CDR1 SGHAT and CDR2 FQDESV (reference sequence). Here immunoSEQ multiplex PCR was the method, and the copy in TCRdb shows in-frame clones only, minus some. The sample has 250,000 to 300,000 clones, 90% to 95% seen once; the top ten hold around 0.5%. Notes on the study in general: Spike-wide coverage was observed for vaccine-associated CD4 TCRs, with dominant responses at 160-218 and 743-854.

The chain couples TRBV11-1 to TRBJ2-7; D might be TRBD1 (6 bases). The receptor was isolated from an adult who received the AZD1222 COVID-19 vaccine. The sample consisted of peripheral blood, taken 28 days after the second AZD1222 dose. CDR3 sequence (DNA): TGTGCCAGCAGCCGGTCGCAGGGGACCTACGAGCAGTACTTC. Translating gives CASSRSQGTYEQYF.